The next 32 T cell receptor beta chains were all read from a single sample in a study of blood T cell repertoires in COVID-19. Generated by immunoSEQ multiplex PCR, the TCRdb table keeps only in-frame clones and is missing some. This table has about 280,000 clones, 85% appearing once. The specimen sequenced was peripheral blood. The source of these receptors is a human donor in a cohort sampled during active COVID-19.

The chain has TRBV27 and TRBJ2-7, with 9 bases lining up with TRBD2. Germline values: CDR1 MNHEY, CDR2 SMNVEV (reference sequence). V was pared by 5 bases and J by 5 bases, with 10 bases of the junction left unmatched. The length of the CDR3 is 15 residues. The CDR3 sequence: CASSPLGAGGHEQYF. Here the CDR3 DNA reads TGTGCCAGCAGTCCTCTGGGAGCGGGAGGACACGAGCAGTACTTC.

The chain uses TRBV7-2 and TRBJ2-1; 7 bases map to TRBD2. Germline V gene sequence: CDR1 SGHTA, CDR2 FQGNSA. The CDR3 extends over 16 amino acids. After removal of 4 bases from V and 2 bases from J, the junction contained 8 bases not matched to a gene. The CDR3, as DNA: TGTGCCAGCAGCTCAACATCTAGCGGAACCTACAATGAGCAGTTCTTC. Translated: CASSSTSSGTYNEQFF.

This clone appeared a single time. This chain links TRBV12-5 with TRBJ1-5; D not certain. The CDR3 loop spans 15 amino acids. The V gene's germline CDR1 is LGHNT and CDR2 FRNRAP. Deletions cut 3 bases from V and 2 bases from J, with 11 bases between. This CDR3 is CASGFGRNGNQPQHF. CDR3 in DNA: TGTGCTAGTGGTTTTGGGAGGAACGGCAATCAGCCCCAGCATTTT.

The chain is built from TRBV5-1 and TRBJ2-2, with D possibly matching TRBD1 (6 bases). Germline V CDR1 and CDR2: SGHRS, YFSETQ. V shed 2 bases and J shed 5 bases, with 19 bases lying between them. There are 17 residues in the CDR3. CDR3 region: CASSFGSTGQVTGELFF. The CDR3 nucleotides are TGCGCCAGCAGCTTTGGGTCCACAGGGCAGGTGACCGGGGAGCTGTTTTTT.

The chain is built from TRBV19 and TRBJ2-5; the D is unclear. V lost 3 bases to trimming and J lost 3 bases, with 5 bases between them. The CDR3 has 12 amino acids. Per the germline V gene, CDR1 is LNHDA and CDR2 is SQIVND (reference sequence). Here the CDR3 reads CASSMQEETQYF. The CDR3 DNA reads as TGTGCCAGTAGTATGCAGGAAGAGACCCAGTACTTC.

The genes are TRBV25-1 and TRBJ2-7, with 11 bases fitting TRBD1. Trimming took 2 bases from V and 6 from J; bases not matched to a gene: 15. CDR3 length equals 18 residues. Per the germline V gene, CDR1 is MGHDK and CDR2 is SYGVNS. CDR3 nucleotide sequence: TGTGCCAGCAGTGAAGGGGGTGGACAGGGGGCTGCGAGGTCCGAGCAGTACTTC. It codes for CASSEGGGQGAARSEQYF.

This rearrangement joins TRBV6-5 to TRBJ2-1; 7 positions agree with TRBD2. Per germline, CDR1 MNHEY and CDR2 SVGAGI. J lost 9 bases, V lost 2 bases, and 10 bases had no gene match. The CDR3 contains 15 residues. The CDR3 sequence: CASSYSGVVGGEQFF. As DNA, the CDR3 is TGTGCCAGCAGTTACAGCGGGGTTGTTGGAGGTGAGCAGTTCTTC.

The CDR3 coding sequence is TGCGCCAGCAGCCAAGAGATAGGGCGGGAGGAGCTCGAGCAGTACTTC. This codes for CASSQEIGREELEQYF. The rearrangement links TRBV4-3 to TRBJ2-7, with 8 bases that match TRBD2. Losses at the gene ends were 0 bases for V and 6 bases for J; bases not matched to a gene: 10. The CDR3 runs 16 residues. Germline loops: CDR1 LGHNA, CDR2 YSLEER.

V is TRBV7-2 and J is TRBJ2-7, with 10 bases fitting TRBD2. CDR3 length: 15 amino acids. The junction had 10 bases not matched to a gene; V was cut back by 5 bases and J by 6 bases. Germline CDR1 SGHTA, CDR2 FQGNSA. CDR3 sequence (DNA): TGTGCCAGCAGCCCCTCTAGCGGGAGAAGTCGCGAGCAGTACTTC. Translation gives CASSPSSGRSREQYF.

The chain combines TRBV19 with TRBJ2-3; weak D call: TRBD2 (5 bases). This CDR3 has 15 amino acids. Germline lookup yields CDR1 LNHDA and CDR2 SQIVND (reference sequence). V dropped 1 base and J dropped 6 bases, with 14 bases sitting between them. CDR3: CASSIGRRNFDTQYF. CDR3 coding DNA: TGTGCCAGTAGTATAGGGAGGAGAAATTTTGATACGCAGTATTTT. Looking up the rest from reference TRBV19 and TRBJ2-3 gives the full variable domain: DGGITQSPKYLFRKEGQNVTLSCEQNLNHDAMYWYRQDPGQGLRLIYYSQIVNDFQKGDIAEGYSVSREKKESFPLTVTSAQKNPTAFYLCASSIGRRNFDTQYFGPGTRLTVL.

The V and J genes are TRBV24-1 and TRBJ2-5; weak D call: TRBD2 (5 bases). Germline loops: CDR1 KGHDR, CDR2 SFDVKD. The CDR3 contains 14 residues. V was trimmed by 4 bases and J by 2 bases, leaving 10 bases between them. As DNA, the CDR3 is TGTGCCACCAGTGACCCGGGATTTCAAGAGACCCAGTACTTC. Encoded protein: CATSDPGFQETQYF.

V and J are TRBV7-8 and TRBJ2-1; D gene unclear. Trimming removed 6 bases at V and 9 bases at J, with 9 bases between. Germline V lookup: CDR1 SGHVS, CDR2 FQNEAQ. This CDR3 contains 11 residues. The CDR3 DNA follows: TGTGCCAGCAGTACCTTCGGTGAGCAGTTCTTC. This translates into CASSTFGEQFF.

This clone was detected only once. The J gene is TRBJ2-1, the V gene TRBV2; 10 nucleotides line up with TRBD2. J lost 6 bases, V lost 7 bases, and 9 bases had no gene match. Germline V lookup: CDR1 SNHLY, CDR2 FYNNEI. The CDR3 is made up of 15 amino acids. The CDR3: CASNTGLAEFNEQFF. Here the CDR3 DNA reads TGTGCCAGCAACACAGGACTAGCGGAATTCAATGAGCAGTTCTTC.

The J gene is TRBJ2-7, the V gene TRBV18, with 8 bases matching TRBD1. There are 14 residues in the CDR3. Germline V lookup: CDR1 KGHSH, CDR2 LQKENI. After removal of 5 bases from V and 6 bases from J, the junction contained 9 bases not matched to a gene. The CDR3 reads CASSSAGQVREQYF. As DNA, the CDR3 is TGTGCCAGCTCATCCGCGGGACAGGTTCGCGAGCAGTACTTC.

The CDR3 protein is CSASPGGSYNSPLHF. The CDR3 nucleotides are TGCAGTGCTAGTCCCGGGGGCTCCTATAATTCACCCCTCCACTTT. The chain couples TRBV20-1 to TRBJ1-6; perhaps TRBD1 as D (5 bases). The CDR3 loop spans 15 amino acids. V lost 3 bases and J 0 bases, leaving 9 bases between the germline ends. Germline loops: CDR1 DFQATT, CDR2 SNEGSKA (reference sequence).

The chain is built from TRBV25-1 and TRBJ2-3; 10 bases are a match to TRBD2. This CDR3 comprises 15 residues. V gave up 9 bases and J gave up 3 bases; unmatched junction bases: 9. Germline-derived CDR1 and CDR2 are MGHDK and SYGVNS. The CDR3 region has the DNA TGTGCCAGTAAAGTAGCGGGAGGATTGACAGATACGCAGTATTTT. Residues: CASKVAGGLTDTQYF.

The rearrangement uses TRBV29-1 and TRBJ2-3; the match to TRBD2 covers 9 bases. Trimming cost V 4 bases and J 2 bases; bases outside gene matches: 4. The V gene's germline CDR1 is SQVTM and CDR2 ANQGSEA. The CDR3 spans 14 residues. CDR3 nucleotide sequence: TGCAGCGTTGTACTAGCGGGTTTCACAGATACGCAGTATTTT. Translating gives CSVVLAGFTDTQYF.

This rearrangement joins TRBV14 to TRBJ2-7; 9 bases map to TRBD1. The junction had 8 bases not matched to a gene; V was cut back by 4 bases and J by 7 bases. This CDR3 has 14 amino acids. Germline-derived CDR1 and CDR2 are SGHDN and FVKESK. CDR3 DNA: TGTGCCAGCAGCCTAGGACAGGGGTATTTGGAGCAGTACTTC. Translating it yields CASSLGQGYLEQYF.

This clone was seen only once. The rearrangement joins TRBV2 to TRBJ1-5; possibly TRBD1 for D (6 bases). This CDR3 is built from 15 residues. Per germline, CDR1 SNHLY and CDR2 FYNNEI. Trimming cost V 7 bases and J 4 bases, with 17 bases left between them. In DNA, the CDR3 is TGTGCCAGCACCCAGGGGCAGGGTAGGAATCAGCCCCAGCATTTT. It codes for CASTQGQGRNQPQHF. Variable domain in full (rest from reference TRBV2 and TRBJ1-5): EPEVTQTPSHQVTQMGQEVILRCVPISNHLYFYWYRQILGQKVEFLVSFYNNEISEKSEIFDDQFSVERPDGSNFTLKIRSTKLEDSAMYFCASTQGQGRNQPQHFGDGTRLSIL.

This clone was seen a single time. The rearrangement links TRBV4-1 to TRBJ1-6; a weak D match, TRBD1 (6 bases). Germline-derived CDR1 and CDR2 are MGHRA and YSYEKL. The CDR3 contains 16 residues. Trimming took 3 bases from V and 8 from J, leaving 17 bases between them. The CDR3 coding sequence is TGCGCCAGCAGCCAGTCGGGTGGGCAGGGGCATTCACCCCTCCACTTT. Translation gives CASSQSGGQGHSPLHF.

The chain joins TRBV3-1 (or the pseudogene TRBV3-2) to TRBJ2-7; no firm D call. The CDR3 is made up of 12 amino acids. Germline V gene lookup returns CDR1 LGHDT and CDR2 YNNKEL (reference sequence). Trimming took 1 base from V and 4 from J, leaving 5 bases between them. CDR3 DNA sequence: TGTGCCAGCAGCCAAGGAGAATACGAGCAGTACTTC. This codes for CASSQGEYEQYF.

The count of this clone is one. The gene calls are TRBV6-6 and TRBJ1-5, with D uncertain. Germline V gives CDR1 MNHNY, CDR2 SVGAGI (reference sequence). V was clipped by 4 bases and J by 2 bases, with 6 bases between them. The CDR3 is 13 amino acids. This CDR3 reads CASSFTGNQPQHF. The CDR3 DNA follows: TGTGCCAGCAGTTTTACAGGCAATCAGCCCCAGCATTTT.

The chain employs TRBV7-3 and TRBJ2-1; 10 bases map to TRBD2. Germline loops: CDR1 SGHTA, CDR2 FQGTGA. V shed 1 base and J 4 bases; nucleotides not matched to a gene: 1. This CDR3 has 15 residues. The CDR3 spells CASSLSSGGYNEQFF. CDR3 nucleotide sequence: TGTGCCAGCAGCTTAAGTAGCGGGGGGTACAATGAGCAGTTCTTC.

The V gene is TRBV6-5, the J gene TRBJ1-1; TRBD1 matches 7 bases. V trimming: 6 bases; J trimming: 6 bases; junction bases outside the gene matches: 10. CDR3 length equals 14 residues. Germline assignment: CDR1 MNHEY and CDR2 SVGAGI. CDR3 sequence: CASSLPGQYAEAFF. The CDR3, as DNA: TGTGCCAGCAGCCTCCCGGGACAGTACGCTGAAGCTTTCTTT.

The chain uses TRBV6-5 and TRBJ2-1, with 8 positions matching TRBD2. Trimming cost V 8 bases and J 4 bases; bases outside gene matches: 4. Germline V gene data show CDR1 as MNHEY and CDR2 as SVGAGI. This CDR3 is 13 amino acids long. CDR3 sequence: CASELAAYNEQFF. CDR3 bases: TGTGCCAGCGAACTAGCGGCGTACAATGAGCAGTTCTTC.

This chain links TRBV7-3 with TRBJ2-3; D gene ambiguous. Trimming took off 5 bases at V and 1 base at J, with 7 bases between the two ends. The V gene's germline CDR1 is SGHTA and CDR2 FQGTGA. CDR3 length: 13 residues. The CDR3: CASSRGGTDTQYF. The CDR3 coding sequence is TGTGCCAGCAGCAGAGGAGGCACAGATACGCAGTATTTT.

This clone was recorded a few times. V is TRBV25-1 and J is TRBJ1-5, with D maybe TRBD1 (6 bases). This CDR3 is built from 16 residues. V was trimmed by 5 bases and J by 4 bases, leaving 18 bases between them. From germline, CDR1 is MGHDK and CDR2 SYGVNS. The CDR3 loop is CASSSTGFSGNQPQHF. The CDR3 bases are TGTGCCAGCAGTAGTACAGGGTTTAGCGGGAATCAGCCCCAGCATTTT.

Concerning this clone itself: Only one base separates this from a far larger clonotype, so it likely reflects a read error. Other DNA sequences of this sample code for an identical CDR3. The rearrangement uses TRBV9 and TRBJ1-2, with TRBD1 matching over 7 bases. The CDR3 loop spans 13 amino acids. Germline V gives CDR1 SGDLS, CDR2 YYNGEE. V lost 5 bases to trimming and J lost 2 bases; unmatched junction nucleotides: 3. CDR3 residues: CASSQTGNYGYTF. CDR3 nucleotides: TGTGCCAGCAGTCAGACAGGGAACTATGGCTACACCTTC.

This sequence joins TRBV7-2 and TRBJ2-5, with 13 positions matching TRBD2. Per the germline V gene, CDR1 is SGHTA and CDR2 is FQGNSA. V shed 4 bases and J 5 bases; nucleotides not matched to a gene: 7. The CDR3 is 16 residues long. The CDR3 bases are TGTGCCAGCAGCTCCAGGACTAGCGGGAGAGTCGAGACCCAGTACTTC. Amino acids: CASSSRTSGRVETQYF.

This chain connects TRBV5-8 to TRBJ1-5; D is unresolved. CDR3 length: 15 residues. V lost 0 bases to trimming and J lost 0 bases, with 7 bases between them. Germline values: CDR1 SGHTS, CDR2 YDEGEE. CDR3 sequence: CASSLGRYSNQPQHF. CDR3 DNA sequence: TGTGCCAGCAGCTTGGGCAGGTATAGCAATCAGCCCCAGCATTTT. The entire variable domain, with the rest obtained from reference TRBV5-8 and TRBJ1-5, is as follows: EAGVTQSPTHLIKTRGQQATLRCSPISGHTSVYWYQQALGLGLQFLLWYDEGEERNRGNFPPRFSGRQFPNYSSELNVNALELEDSALYLCASSLGRYSNQPQHFGDGTRLSIL.

This clone was detected only a few times. The chain links TRBV25-1 to TRBJ1-1; D uncertain. V was shortened by 3 bases and J by 5 bases, with 4 bases between the two germline ends. The CDR3 is 11 residues long. Germline CDR1 MGHDK, CDR2 SYGVNS. CDR3: CASSDLTEAFF. CDR3 DNA: TGTGCCAGCAGTGATTTAACTGAAGCTTTCTTT.

The CDR3 loop reads CASSFGGTEAFF. The CDR3 nucleotides are TGTGCCAGCAGTTTCGGGGGTACTGAAGCTTTCTTT. The gene calls are TRBV25-1 and TRBJ1-1; TRBD1 is a possible D gene (5 bases). The CDR3 length is 12 residues. V gave up 5 bases and J gave up 5 bases, with 9 bases separating them. The germline gives CDR1 MGHDK, CDR2 SYGVNS.